These 9 T cell receptor beta chains originate from one sample sequenced in a study of blood T cell repertoires in COVID-19. Sequencing used immunoSEQ multiplex PCR; TCRdb keeps in-frame clones, though not all of them. The data hold over 100,000 clones, with approximately 78% observed a single time. The sequenced sample was peripheral blood. The receptor source for this set is a man aged 65 to 85 with acute or convalescent COVID-19.

V usage is TRBV5-4 and J usage is TRBJ2-5; D gene unclear. Germline V gives CDR1 SGHNT, CDR2 YYREEE (reference sequence). V lost 4 bases to trimming and J lost 5 bases, with 9 bases between them. The CDR3 covers 12 residues. In DNA, the CDR3 is TGTGCCAGCAGCGTCGGAGTGGAGACCCAGTACTTC. Translated: CASSVGVETQYF.

The gene calls are TRBV5-1 and TRBJ2-1, with 9 bases matching TRBD2. This CDR3 has 16 residues. J gave up 9 bases and V 2 bases, and 12 bases lay outside the gene matches. Germline values: CDR1 SGHRS, CDR2 YFSETQ. The CDR3 DNA is TGCGCCAGCAGCTTTCTTGCGGGAGGGCCGGAGAGTGAGCAGTTCTTC. Protein sequence: CASSFLAGGPESEQFF.

The rearrangement joins TRBV25-1 to TRBJ2-3; 7 nucleotides agree with TRBD2. Germline CDR1 reads MGHDK; CDR2 reads SYGVNS. J was trimmed by 1 base and V by 4 bases; bases with no gene match: 5. The CDR3 extends over 15 amino acids. CDR3 sequence (DNA): TGTGCCAGCAGTGCCTCGGGAGGCGGCACAGATACGCAGTATTTT. This sequence encodes CASSASGGGTDTQYF.

V gene TRBV7-9 combines with J gene TRBJ1-1, with D hard to call. This CDR3 contains 14 residues. From germline, CDR1 is SEHNR and CDR2 FQNEAQ (reference sequence). V lost 2 bases, J lost 4 bases, and 11 bases lay in between. The CDR3 region has the DNA TGTGCCAGCAGCTTAAGCGCTGTAGGCACTGAAGCTTTCTTT. This encodes CASSLSAVGTEAFF. Drawing the rest from reference TRBV7-9 and TRBJ1-1, the complete variable domain is DTGVSQNPRHKITKRGQNVTFRCDPISEHNRLYWYRQTLGQGPEFLTYFQNEAQLEKSRLLSDRFSAERPKGSFSTLEIQRTEQGDSAMYLCASSLSAVGTEAFFGQGTRLTVV.

V usage is TRBV7-2 and J usage is TRBJ2-1; tentatively, D is TRBD1 (6 bases). V lost 5 bases and J 2 bases, leaving 16 bases between the germline ends. The CDR3 has 16 amino acids. Germline V CDR1 and CDR2: SGHTA, FQGNSA. This chain's CDR3 is CASSPLTGFPYNEQFF. The CDR3 nucleotides read TGTGCCAGCAGCCCTCTGACAGGTTTCCCCTACAATGAGCAGTTCTTC.

The gene calls are TRBV28 and TRBJ1-5; 7 nucleotides align to TRBD1. Germline V gives CDR1 MDHEN, CDR2 SYDVKM. V shed 5 bases and J 4 bases; nucleotides not matched to a gene: 8. The CDR3 extends over 15 amino acids. The CDR3, as DNA: TGTGCCAGCAGTCCCCCACAGGGGAGGAATCAGCCCCAGCATTTT. Encoded protein: CASSPPQGRNQPQHF.

The chain combines TRBV5-6 with TRBJ2-2; 8 bases match TRBD2. Losses at the gene ends were 0 bases for V and 5 bases for J; bases not matched to a gene: 6. The CDR3 extends over 16 amino acids. Germline loops: CDR1 SGHDT, CDR2 YYEEEE. The CDR3 region has the DNA TGTGCCAGCAGCTTGGCCCTAGCGGGTCCTACCGGGGAGCTGTTTTTT. Its translation: CASSLALAGPTGELFF.

The chain uses TRBV28 and TRBJ1-4; D not certain. The CDR3 extends over 15 amino acids. In germline, CDR1 is MDHEN, CDR2 SYDVKM. The V gene lost 5 bases and the J gene lost 5 bases, with 15 bases spanning the gap. CDR3 amino acids: CASSQITVQNEKLFF. In DNA form, the CDR3 reads TGTGCCAGCAGTCAGATCACGGTACAGAATGAAAAACTGTTTTTT.

The rearrangement uses TRBV9 and TRBJ2-6, with D maybe TRBD1 (5 bases). The CDR3 totals 17 residues. The germline V gene encodes CDR1 SGDLS and CDR2 YYNGEE. V lost 0 bases and J 2 bases, leaving 12 bases between the germline ends. In nucleotides, the CDR3 is TGTGCCAGCAGCGTAGGGGGCCCTGCCGCTGGGGCCAACGTCCTGACTTTC. It codes for CASSVGGPAAGANVLTF.